One sample yielded the 29 T cell receptor beta chains listed below, sequenced in a study of T cells in Graves' hyperthyroidism and ophthalmopathy. It was RNA transcripts that yielded the amplified TCR beta CDR3 regions. The HTBI primer set was used in a first-round RT-PCR of the TCR CDR3. TCRdb re-derived calls from the multiplex PCR reads in MiXCR, one entry per CDR3 protein. The sample gives approximately 690,000 distinct CDR3 sequences, around 13% of which show up once; around 12% is in the top ten. The specimen was blood. Receptors originate from a woman between 45 and 65 years old with Graves' ophthalmopathy.

This clonotype was recorded at least ten times. This chain connects TRBV27 to TRBJ2-7, with D maybe TRBD2 (6 bases). The CDR3 has 15 residues. CDR1 and CDR2 from the germline V gene are MNHEY and SMNVEV (reference sequence). V was shortened by 6 bases and J by 0 bases, with 15 bases between the two germline ends. The DNA of the CDR3 is TGTGCCAGCAGCCCGGGGACTTCCAGCTCCTACGAGCAGTACTTC. Translation: CASSPGTSSSYEQYF.

On this clonotype itself: The junction departs from the called germline gene at one end, perhaps through a read error. V is TRBV11-3 and J is TRBJ2-2, with 7 bases matching TRBD1. This CDR3 has 18 residues. Germline CDR1 reads SGHNT; CDR2 reads YENEEA. The CDR3 sequence: CASSQDWNRGPNTGELFF. The DNA of the CDR3 is TGCGCCAGCAGCCAAGATTGGAACAGGGGCCCGAACACCGGGGAGCTGTTTTTT.

In its sample, this clonotype was seen once. The chain recombines TRBV11-1 with TRBJ2-1; 9 bases align to TRBD2. Germline V gene data show CDR1 as SGHAT and CDR2 as FQDESV (reference sequence). This CDR3 region has 14 residues. Trimming at V came to 7 bases and at J to 7 bases, leaving 8 bases not matched to a gene. In DNA, the CDR3 is TGTGCCAGCACCGAACTAGCGGGTTGGAATGAGCAGTTCTTC. Residues: CASTELAGWNEQFF.

This clonotype was seen at least ten times. The J gene is TRBJ2-1, the V gene TRBV20-1; D not certain. Trimming removed 0 bases at V and 6 bases at J, with 15 bases between. Looked up from germline, CDR1 is DFQATT and CDR2 is SNEGSKA (reference sequence). The CDR3 sequence is 15 residues long. The CDR3 bases are TGCAGTGCTAGAGATCCGTGGCTAGTAGGCAATGAGCAGTTCTTC. This sequence encodes CSARDPWLVGNEQFF.

This clonotype has a handful of counts. This chain links TRBV4-1 with TRBJ2-1, with 7 positions matching TRBD2. Germline values: CDR1 MGHRA, CDR2 YSYEKL. Trimming took 1 base from V and 9 from J; bases not matched to a gene: 6. This CDR3 has 14 residues. The CDR3 loop is CASSQVAGVAEQFF. CDR3 nucleotides: TGCGCCAGCAGCCAAGTCGCGGGAGTTGCTGAGCAGTTCTTC.

This clonotype was recorded many times. This sequence joins TRBV7-3 and TRBJ2-2; possibly TRBD1 for D (6 bases). The CDR3 consists of 16 residues. Trimming took off 5 bases at V and 4 bases at J, with 17 bases between the two ends. Germline V CDR1 and CDR2: SGHTA, FQGTGA. The DNA of the CDR3 is TGTGCCAGCAGCCCCACAGGGCGCAGACCCACCGGGGAGCTGTTTTTT. Its translation: CASSPTGRRPTGELFF.

The chain has TRBV2 and TRBJ2-1; TRBD2 matches 13 bases. The CDR3 is 17 residues long. In germline, CDR1 is SNHLY, CDR2 FYNNEI. The V segment lost 3 bases and the J segment 8 bases; nucleotides outside the gene matches: 10. CDR3 region: CASSEVTSGRMVYEQFF. The CDR3 bases are TGTGCCAGCAGTGAGGTGACTAGCGGGAGGATGGTTTATGAGCAGTTCTTC.

The table lists this clonotype with many counts. The V and J genes are TRBV6-1 and TRBJ2-5; TRBD2 matches 7 bases. V trimming: 11 bases; J trimming: 4 bases; junction bases outside the gene matches: 16. The germline gives CDR1 MNHNS, CDR2 SASEGT. The CDR3 contains 15 residues. The CDR3 DNA is TGTGCCGCTACACCTCCCGGGAGGTCATTAGAGACCCAGTACTTC. Translating gives CAATPPGRSLETQYF.

This clonotype was observed at least ten times. This chain connects TRBV7-8 to TRBJ1-2; D gene uncertain. The germline gives CDR1 SGHVS, CDR2 FQNEAQ. The ends were cut back, 0 bases at V and 8 bases at J, with 16 bases in the middle. This CDR3 region has 15 residues. CDR3 DNA: TGTGCCAGCAGCTTAGCGCTATTCCCCGTATCAGGCTACACCTTC. It codes for CASSLALFPVSGYTF.

The chain is built from TRBV5-1 and TRBJ2-1; 15 bases match TRBD2. Looked up from germline, CDR1 is SGHRS and CDR2 is YFSETQ. The length of the CDR3 is 17 residues. J lost 3 bases, V lost 5 bases, and 6 bases had no gene match. The CDR3 sequence is CASSTGLAGGFYNEQFF. CDR3 DNA sequence: TGCGCCAGCAGTACGGGACTAGCGGGAGGTTTCTACAATGAGCAGTTCTTC.

This clonotype was detected ten times or more. The genes are TRBV29-1 and TRBJ1-2; 8 nucleotides agree with TRBD1. The CDR3 covers 14 residues. Trimming cost V 3 bases and J 2 bases; bases outside gene matches: 5. Germline loops: CDR1 SQVTM, CDR2 ANQGSEA. CDR3 bases: TGCAGCGTTGAGGGCAGGGGGCGGAACTATGGCTACACCTTC. It specifies CSVEGRGRNYGYTF.

This clonotype was observed a few times. The chain employs TRBV18 and TRBJ2-7, with unresolved D. In germline, CDR1 is KGHSH, CDR2 LQKENI. CDR3 length: 14 residues. Trimming left V 4 bases short and J 0 bases short, with 10 bases between. For the CDR3, the DNA is TGTGCCAGCTCACGAACAGTTGGCTCCTACGAGCAGTACTTC. Translating it yields CASSRTVGSYEQYF.

This clonotype showed up many times. The CDR3 DNA is TGCAGTGCTAGAGATGGGCGGGAGGGATCCGGGGAGCTGTTTTTT. Amino acids: CSARDGREGSGELFF. The V call is TRBV20-1, the J call TRBJ2-2; 9 bases are a match to TRBD2. Losses at the gene ends were 0 bases for V and 6 bases for J; bases not matched to a gene: 5. Germline V CDR1 and CDR2: DFQATT, SNEGSKA (reference sequence). The CDR3 is made up of 15 amino acids.

Many counts were recorded for this clonotype. This chain joins TRBV28 and TRBJ1-1; possibly TRBD1 for D (6 bases). Trimming pared 10 bases from V and 3 bases from J, leaving 15 bases between. From germline, CDR1 is MDHEN and CDR2 SYDVKM. The CDR3 has 13 residues. CDR3 sequence reads: CATYQQGDTEAFF. The CDR3 nucleotides are TGTGCCACATATCAACAGGGAGACACTGAAGCTTTCTTT.

As to this clonotype: This may be a read error, as it is one base from a much larger clone. The CDR3 is CASSETPYSNRPQHF. The CDR3 bases are TGTGCCAGCAGTGAAACCCCTTATAGCAATCGGCCCCAGCATTTT. This chain uses TRBV2 with TRBJ1-5; no firm D call. The germline CDR1 and CDR2 sequences are SNHLY and FYNNEI. This CDR3 contains 15 residues.

J is TRBJ1-1 and V is TRBV7-2; a weak D match, TRBD1 (5 bases). Looked up from germline, CDR1 is SGHTA and CDR2 is FQGNSA. Between the trimmed V and J ends, which lost 1 base and 3 bases, there was a span of 12 bases. This CDR3 region has 15 residues. The CDR3 region has the DNA TGTGCCAGCAGCTTAGTAAGAGGGGTGCACACTGAAGCTTTCTTT. It translates to CASSLVRGVHTEAFF.

The chain couples TRBV20-1 to TRBJ1-1, with 7 bases aligning to TRBD1. After removal of 6 bases from V and 4 bases from J, the junction contained 8 bases not matched to a gene. CDR3 length: 13 residues. Germline CDR1 is DFQATT and CDR2 is SNEGSKA (reference sequence). CDR3 nucleotide sequence: TGCAGTGCCTTTACAGGGGCTCGCACTGAAGCTTTCTTT. It yields the protein CSAFTGARTEAFF.

This clonotype came up many times. J is TRBJ2-3 and V is TRBV24-1, with D possibly being TRBD2 (5 bases). The germline V gene encodes CDR1 KGHDR and CDR2 SFDVKD. This CDR3 is 12 amino acids long. Trimming removed 5 bases from V and 3 bases from J, with 5 bases in between. The CDR3 DNA follows: TGTGCCACCAGTGCGGGGACAGATACGCAGTATTTT. The encoded protein is CATSAGTDTQYF.

This chain joins TRBV20-1 and TRBJ2-7; 11 positions match TRBD1. The CDR3 loop spans 16 amino acids. V lost 6 bases and J lost 1; bases outside the gene matches: 11. Germline loops: CDR1 DFQATT, CDR2 SNEGSKA (reference sequence). The CDR3 nucleotides are TGCAGTGCAAGGGACAGGGGGAGGGGGCTTTCCTACGAGCAGTACTTC. It encodes CSARDRGRGLSYEQYF.

This clonotype occurred a few times. This rearrangement joins TRBV4-3 to TRBJ2-1, with 12 positions matching TRBD2. V shed 3 bases and J 6 bases; nucleotides not matched to a gene: 3. CDR3 length: 15 amino acids. The germline V gene has CDR1 LGHNA and CDR2 YSLEER. CDR3 DNA sequence: TGCGCCAGCAGCCAGACTAGCGGGAGCTTCAATGAGCAGTTCTTC. This translates into CASSQTSGSFNEQFF.

This clonotype was counted ten times or more. The rearrangement links TRBV7-2 to TRBJ2-7; D might be TRBD1 or TRBD2, each matching 5 bases. V was pared by 1 base and J by 3 bases, with 13 bases between. The CDR3 totals 15 residues. Germline CDR1 reads SGHTA; CDR2 reads FQGNSA. The DNA of the CDR3 is TGTGCCAGCAGCTTAGTTGGGGACGCGAACTACGAGCAGTACTTC. Protein sequence: CASSLVGDANYEQYF.

This clonotype has a count of ten or more. This rearrangement joins TRBV12-3 or TRBV12-4 to TRBJ2-1, with D unclear. Trimming cost V 7 bases and J 2 bases, with 15 bases left between them. CDR3 size: 15 residues. This chain's CDR3 is CASNPAPLAYNEQFF. The CDR3 DNA follows: TGTGCCAGCAATCCCGCGCCCCTCGCCTACAATGAGCAGTTCTTC.

In this sample, this clonotype turned up a few times. The chain recombines TRBV15 with TRBJ2-7; unclear D gene. The CDR3 extends over 14 amino acids. V lost 2 bases, J lost 1 base, and 9 bases lay in between. The germline V gene encodes CDR1 LNHNV and CDR2 YYDKDF (reference sequence). CDR3 protein: CATSRTLQSYEQYF. The DNA for the CDR3 is TGTGCCACCAGCAGAACATTACAGTCCTACGAGCAGTACTTC.

This clonotype was seen more than once but under ten times. This may be a read error, as it is one base from a much larger clone. The rearrangement uses TRBV7-2 and TRBJ2-7; 9 nucleotides agree with TRBD1. The CDR3 spans 16 residues. The V gene end was trimmed by 8 bases and the J gene end by 3 bases; junction bases not matched to a gene: 14. CDR1 is SGHTA, CDR2 FQGNSA, per germline. CDR3 loop: CASGHRTGASFYEQYF. The CDR3 DNA reads as TGTGCCAGCGGCCACCGGACAGGGGCGTCATTCTACGAGCAGTACTTC.

The table lists this clonotype with a few counts. The V and J genes are TRBV20-1 and TRBJ2-3; 8 positions match TRBD2. The CDR3 runs 15 residues. Germline CDR1 reads DFQATT; CDR2 reads SNEGSKA (reference sequence). V was clipped by 1 base and J by 0 bases; unmatched bases: 3. Here the CDR3 reads CSARVAGMSTDTQYF. The CDR3 DNA is TGCAGTGCTAGAGTAGCGGGGATGAGCACAGATACGCAGTATTTT.

V gene TRBV7-2 combines with J gene TRBJ2-7; 8 positions match TRBD1. The CDR3 length is 14 residues. Trimming at V came to 6 bases and at J to 2 bases, leaving 6 bases not matched to a gene. In germline, CDR1 is SGHTA, CDR2 FQGNSA. The CDR3 loop is CASSYDRGPYEQYF. The CDR3 region has the DNA TGTGCCAGCAGTTACGACAGGGGCCCCTACGAGCAGTACTTC.

This clonotype was picked up many times. J is TRBJ2-7 and V is TRBV13, with 13 bases lining up with TRBD2. V gave up 4 bases and J gave up 0 bases; unmatched junction bases: 9. Germline assignment: CDR1 PRHDT and CDR2 FYEKMQ (reference sequence). This CDR3 is 18 amino acids long. The CDR3 here is CASSSGGLAGPFSYEQYF. Here the CDR3 DNA reads TGTGCCAGCAGCTCCGGGGGACTAGCGGGACCTTTCTCCTACGAGCAGTACTTC.

This clonotype was seen a handful of times. The chain carries TRBV19 and TRBJ2-2; weak D call: TRBD1 (6 bases). Trimming shortened V by 4 bases and J by 0 bases, and 12 bases separated the two germline ends. This CDR3 has 16 amino acids. Germline V CDR1 and CDR2: LNHDA, SQIVND (reference sequence). This chain's CDR3 is CASSKPGAPNTGELFF. The CDR3 DNA follows: TGTGCCAGTAGTAAACCAGGGGCGCCGAACACCGGGGAGCTGTTTTTT.

The V gene is TRBV6-1, the J gene TRBJ1-4, with D unclear. V lost 8 bases, J lost 8 bases, and 15 bases lay in between. The CDR3 runs 13 residues. The germline CDR1 and CDR2 sequences are MNHNS and SASEGT. The CDR3 nucleotides are TGTGCCAGCTCGGCAGCCAGACGGGAAAAACTGTTTTTT. Its translation is CASSAARREKLFF.